The 20 T cell receptor beta chains reported below all come from one sample, sequenced in a study of control samples from healthy donors and cancer patients. Profiling relied on immunoSEQ multiplex PCR, and the TCRdb table lists in-frame clones only, not all of them. The table has more than 120,000 clones, 75% to 95% seen once. Sequenced: blood. All receptors derive from a man aged 25-40 years in good health.

The chain couples TRBV19 to TRBJ2-3, with 11 bases fitting TRBD2. Trimming removed 8 bases from V and 6 bases from J; junction bases left unmatched: 7. The V gene's germline CDR1 is LNHDA and CDR2 SQIVND (reference sequence). This CDR3 has 14 residues. CDR3 coding DNA: TGTGCCAGTTCCCTAGCGGGGGGCCCCGATACGCAGTATTTT. As protein: CASSLAGGPDTQYF. Variable domain in full (rest from reference TRBV19 and TRBJ2-3): DGGITQSPKYLFRKEGQNVTLSCEQNLNHDAMYWYRQDPGQGLRLIYYSQIVNDFQKGDIAEGYSVSREKKESFPLTVTSAQKNPTAFYLCASSLAGGPDTQYFGPGTRLTVL.

V usage is TRBV28 and J usage is TRBJ2-7; 9 bases match TRBD1. V dropped 6 bases and J dropped 7; count of bases not matched to a gene: 7. Germline V gene lookup returns CDR1 MDHEN and CDR2 SYDVKM. This CDR3 has 13 residues. The CDR3 sequence is CASSVQGAGEQYF. CDR3 DNA sequence: TGTGCCAGCAGCGTACAGGGGGCGGGAGAGCAGTACTTC.

The chain links TRBV7-9 to TRBJ1-1; D may be TRBD1 (6 bases). The V end was cut by 5 bases, the J end by 1 base, with 11 bases between. The germline gives CDR1 SEHNR, CDR2 FQNEAQ (reference sequence). There are 14 residues in the CDR3. This CDR3 is CASSRTQGNTEAFF. Here the CDR3 DNA reads TGTGCCAGCAGCCGTACACAGGGGAACACTGAAGCTTTCTTT.

J is TRBJ2-2 and V is TRBV7-9; TRBD1 agrees at 9 bases. CDR3 length equals 19 residues. V lost 6 bases to trimming and J lost 5 bases; unmatched junction nucleotides: 19. Looked up from germline, CDR1 is SEHNR and CDR2 is FQNEAQ (reference sequence). The CDR3 sequence is CASRQYPGQGGGRTGELFF. In DNA form, the CDR3 reads TGTGCCAGCAGGCAATATCCGGGACAGGGTGGTGGAAGGACCGGGGAGCTGTTTTTT.

The chain has TRBV6-5 and TRBJ1-4, with D maybe TRBD1 (5 bases). The CDR3 runs to 14 residues. Germline lookup yields CDR1 MNHEY and CDR2 SVGAGI. Between the trimmed V and J ends, which lost 2 bases and 6 bases, there was a span of 10 bases. In nucleotides, the CDR3 is TGTGCCAGCAGTTACCACGGGGCTGATGAAAAACTGTTTTTT. Amino acids: CASSYHGADEKLFF.

The J gene is TRBJ2-2, the V gene TRBV5-1, with no clear D. Per the germline V gene, CDR1 is SGHRS and CDR2 is YFSETQ. The CDR3 loop spans 15 amino acids. Trimming removed 1 base at V and 1 base at J, with 8 bases between. The CDR3 region has the DNA TGCGCCAGCAGCTTGATTGCAGGGAACACCGGGGAGCTGTTTTTT. This gives the protein CASSLIAGNTGELFF.

This chain uses TRBV27 with TRBJ1-1; D is perhaps TRBD1 (6 bases). Between the trimmed V and J ends, which lost 3 bases and 11 bases, there was a span of 13 bases. Germline assignment: CDR1 MNHEY and CDR2 SMNVEV (reference sequence). The CDR3 extends over 12 amino acids. This CDR3 is CASSFTGSEAFF. Here the CDR3 DNA reads TGTGCCAGCAGTTTCACAGGGTCGGAGGCTTTCTTT.

The chain uses TRBV11-2 and TRBJ2-7; D is perhaps TRBD1 (5 bases). Germline CDR1 reads SGHAT; CDR2 reads FQNNGV. With 2 bases removed from V and 2 bases from J, the gap between germline ends came to 10 bases. The CDR3 runs 14 residues. The CDR3 nucleotides read TGTGCCAGCAGCTTAATGATACAGGCCTACGAGCAGTACTTC. Translating it yields CASSLMIQAYEQYF.

The chain couples TRBV30 to TRBJ1-2; D might be TRBD1 (6 bases). The CDR3 sequence is 14 residues long. V was shortened by 2 bases and J by 1 base, with 11 bases between the two germline ends. Germline CDR1 is GTSNPN and CDR2 is SVGIG (reference sequence). CDR3 sequence: CAWSLQGLNYGYTF. In DNA, the CDR3 is TGTGCCTGGAGTCTACAGGGCCTTAACTATGGCTACACCTTC. Combining the CDR3 with reference TRBV30 and TRBJ1-2 gives the whole variable domain SQTIHQWPATLVQPVGSPLSLECTVEGTSNPNLYWYRQAAGRGLQLLFYSVGIGQISSEVPQNLSASRPQDRQFILSSKKLLLSDSGFYLCAWSLQGLNYGYTFGSGTRLTVV.

This clone was found once. The chain links TRBV19 to TRBJ1-4, with 11 bases aligning to TRBD1. The V and J ends lost 10 bases and 3 bases, in that order; junction bases with no gene match: 10. The CDR3 is 16 amino acids. Per germline, CDR1 LNHDA and CDR2 SQIVND (reference sequence). The CDR3 nucleotides are TGTGCCACCCGGGACAGGGGGAATGTAGCTAATGAAAAACTGTTTTTT. This sequence encodes CATRDRGNVANEKLFF.

The chain combines TRBV6-5 with TRBJ2-2; 9 bases fit TRBD2. Unmatched junction bases numbered 6, after V lost 7 bases and J lost 3 bases. The CDR3 extends over 15 amino acids. Per the germline V gene, CDR1 is MNHEY and CDR2 is SVGAGI. The DNA of the CDR3 is TGTGCCAGCACCCCGACTAGCGGTTACACCGGGGAGCTGTTTTTT. Translation gives CASTPTSGYTGELFF.

This clone was observed a single time. The chain links TRBV7-3 to TRBJ1-4; no clear D gene. Trimming stripped 5 bases from V and 0 bases from J, with 13 bases between. There are 16 residues in the CDR3. Germline loops: CDR1 SGHTA, CDR2 FQGTGA. This CDR3 is CASSLHSLATNEKLFF. CDR3 nucleotides: TGTGCCAGCAGCCTCCATTCGCTTGCAACTAATGAAAAACTGTTTTTT. The full variable domain, rest sourced from reference TRBV7-3 and TRBJ1-4, is GAGVSQTPSNKVTEKGKYVELRCDPISGHTALYWYRQSLGQGPEFLIYFQGTGAADDSGLPNDRFFAVRPEGSVSTLKIQRTERGDSAVYLCASSLHSLATNEKLFFGSGTQLSVL.

The chain uses TRBV2 and TRBJ2-7; 9 bases align to TRBD1. J was trimmed by 2 bases and V by 6 bases; bases with no gene match: 2. The CDR3 is 13 amino acids. The germline CDR1 and CDR2 sequences are SNHLY and FYNNEI. In DNA, the CDR3 is TGTGCCAGCAGGGGACAGGGCACCTACGAGCAGTACTTC. This sequence encodes CASRGQGTYEQYF.

This chain connects TRBV29-1 to TRBJ1-1; D possibly corresponds to TRBD1 (5 bases). Trimming left V 4 bases short and J 1 base short, with 13 bases between. The germline gives CDR1 SQVTM, CDR2 ANQGSEA. The CDR3 spans 14 residues. The CDR3 loop is CSVGSRVGNTEAFF. The CDR3 DNA is TGCAGCGTTGGCTCCAGGGTTGGGAACACTGAAGCTTTCTTT.

Only one count was recorded for this clone. This sequence joins TRBV27 and TRBJ1-4; D gene ambiguous. V lost 3 bases and J lost 2, with 7 bases in between. Per the germline V gene, CDR1 is MNHEY and CDR2 is SMNVEV (reference sequence). The CDR3 loop spans 14 amino acids. In nucleotides, the CDR3 is TGTGCCAGCAGTTTCCGACGGACTAATGAAAAACTGTTTTTT. This encodes CASSFRRTNEKLFF.

CDR3 sequence reads: CASSVAYRGNTGELFF. Written as DNA, the CDR3 is TGTGCCAGCAGCGTAGCTTATCGGGGGAACACCGGGGAGCTGTTTTTT. V usage is TRBV9 and J usage is TRBJ2-2; a possible D gene is TRBD2 (5 bases). The CDR3 extends over 16 amino acids. V gave up 0 bases and J gave up 1 base, with 10 bases separating them. Germline V CDR1 and CDR2: SGDLS, YYNGEE. Full variable domain (rest looked up from reference TRBV9 and TRBJ2-2): DSGVTQTPKHLITATGQRVTLRCSPRSGDLSVYWYQQSLDQGLQFLIQYYNGEERAKGNILERFSAQQFPDLHSELNLSSLELGDSALYFCASSVAYRGNTGELFFGEGSRLTVL.

Written as DNA, the CDR3 is TGTGCCAGTAGTGCCGGGACCTACAATGAGCAGTTCTTC. It translates to CASSAGTYNEQFF. The V gene is TRBV19, the J gene TRBJ2-1; TRBD2 might be the D (5 bases). V was cut by 5 bases and J by 2 bases, with 7 bases left in between. Germline loops: CDR1 LNHDA, CDR2 SQIVND (reference sequence). The CDR3 length is 13 residues.

V gene TRBV7-8 combines with J gene TRBJ1-5; tentatively, D is TRBD1 (6 bases). The CDR3 length is 18 residues. Trimming cost V 2 bases and J 5 bases, with 22 bases left between them. From germline, CDR1 is SGHVS and CDR2 FQNEAQ. In DNA, the CDR3 is TGTGCCAGCAGCTTATATCGTGGTGGGGGGCCCAGGGATCAGCCCCAGCATTTT. The encoded protein is CASSLYRGGGPRDQPQHF.

The chain recombines TRBV7-3 with TRBJ1-1; 7 bases match TRBD1. Germline values: CDR1 SGHTA, CDR2 FQGTGA. J gave up 1 base and V 5 bases, and 7 bases lay outside the gene matches. CDR3 length: 15 amino acids. The DNA of the CDR3 is TGTGCCAGCAGCCTTATGACAGGGAGGAACACTGAAGCTTTCTTT. Protein: CASSLMTGRNTEAFF.

This clone appeared once. This chain joins TRBV7-9 and TRBJ1-6; D might be TRBD1 (6 bases). Germline CDR1 SEHNR, CDR2 FQNEAQ (reference sequence). Trimming shortened V by 5 bases and J by 10 bases, and 18 bases separated the two germline ends. This CDR3 region has 15 residues. CDR3 loop: CASSPREGGRSPLHF. Written as DNA, the CDR3 is TGTGCCAGCAGCCCTCGGGAAGGGGGTAGATCACCCCTCCACTTT.